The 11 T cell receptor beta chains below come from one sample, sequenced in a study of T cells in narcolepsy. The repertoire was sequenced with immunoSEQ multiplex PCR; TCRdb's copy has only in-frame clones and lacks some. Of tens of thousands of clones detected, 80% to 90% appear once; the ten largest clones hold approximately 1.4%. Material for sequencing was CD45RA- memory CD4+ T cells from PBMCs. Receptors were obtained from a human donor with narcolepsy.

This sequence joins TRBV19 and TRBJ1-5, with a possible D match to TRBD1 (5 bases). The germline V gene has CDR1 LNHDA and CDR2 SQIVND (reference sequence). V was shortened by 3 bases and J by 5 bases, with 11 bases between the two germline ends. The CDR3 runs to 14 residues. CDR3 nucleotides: TGTGCCAGTAGTATGGCGGGACTCTATCAGCCCCAGCATTTT. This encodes CASSMAGLYQPQHF.

CDR3 nucleotides: TGTGCCAGCTGCAGGGAGCGTCAAGAGACCCAGTACTTC. Amino acid sequence: CASCRERQETQYF. V is TRBV11-2 and J is TRBJ2-5; D is possibly TRBD1 or TRBD2 (5 bases each). Germline V gene sequence: CDR1 SGHAT, CDR2 FQNNGV. The CDR3 contains 13 residues. Between the trimmed V and J ends, which lost 8 bases and 2 bases, there was a span of 12 bases.

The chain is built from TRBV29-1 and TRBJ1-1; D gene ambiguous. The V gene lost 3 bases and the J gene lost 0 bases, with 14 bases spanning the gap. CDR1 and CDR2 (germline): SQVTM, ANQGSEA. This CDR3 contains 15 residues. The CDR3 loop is CSVDKGHGVNTEAFF. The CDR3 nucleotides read TGCAGCGTTGATAAGGGTCATGGGGTGAACACTGAAGCTTTCTTT.

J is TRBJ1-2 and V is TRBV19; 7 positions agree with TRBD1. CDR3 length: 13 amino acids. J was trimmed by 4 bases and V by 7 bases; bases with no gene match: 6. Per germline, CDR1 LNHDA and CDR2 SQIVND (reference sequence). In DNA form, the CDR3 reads TGTGCCAGTAAGGCACAGGGGACCTATGGCTACACCTTC. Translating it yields CASKAQGTYGYTF.

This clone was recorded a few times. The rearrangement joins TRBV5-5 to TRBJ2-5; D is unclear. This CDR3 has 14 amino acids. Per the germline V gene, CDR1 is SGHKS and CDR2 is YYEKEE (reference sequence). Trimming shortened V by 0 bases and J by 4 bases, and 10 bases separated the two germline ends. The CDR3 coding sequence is TGTGCCAGCAGCTTGGTTCGGATATCAGAGACCCAGTACTTC. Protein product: CASSLVRISETQYF.

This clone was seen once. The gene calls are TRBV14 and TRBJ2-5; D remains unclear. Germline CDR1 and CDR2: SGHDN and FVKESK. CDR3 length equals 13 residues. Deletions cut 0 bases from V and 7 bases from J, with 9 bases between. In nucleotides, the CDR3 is TGTGCCAGCAGCCAAGAAGGTTCGGGGACCCAGTACTTC. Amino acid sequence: CASSQEGSGTQYF.

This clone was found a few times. This CDR3 reads CASSYGASQYQETQYF. CDR3 coding DNA: TGTGCCAGCAGTTACGGGGCCTCCCAGTACCAAGAGACCCAGTACTTC. V usage is TRBV6-5 and J usage is TRBJ2-5; D may be TRBD1 (5 bases). Germline loops: CDR1 MNHEY, CDR2 SVGAGI. The CDR3 contains 16 residues. V was clipped by 2 bases and J by 0 bases, with 13 bases between them.

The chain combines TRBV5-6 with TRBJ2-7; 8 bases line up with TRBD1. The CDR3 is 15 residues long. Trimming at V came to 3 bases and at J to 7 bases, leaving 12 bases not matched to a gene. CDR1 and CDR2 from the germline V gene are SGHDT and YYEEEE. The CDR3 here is CASSSVRGRFLEQYF. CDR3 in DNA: TGTGCCAGCAGCTCGGTCAGGGGGCGCTTCCTGGAGCAGTACTTC.

The CDR3 bases are TGTGCCAGTAGTAGGACAGGGGGGGATACGCAGTATTTT. Amino acids: CASSRTGGDTQYF. The rearrangement uses TRBV19 and TRBJ2-3, with TRBD1 identical over 10 bases. Germline CDR1 reads LNHDA; CDR2 reads SQIVND (reference sequence). CDR3 length: 13 amino acids. Trimming took 4 bases from V and 6 from J; bases not matched to a gene: 1.

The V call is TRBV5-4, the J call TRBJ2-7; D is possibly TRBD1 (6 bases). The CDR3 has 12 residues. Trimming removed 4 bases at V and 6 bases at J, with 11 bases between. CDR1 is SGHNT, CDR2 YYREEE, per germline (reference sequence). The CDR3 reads CASSPTGAEQYF. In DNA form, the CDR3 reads TGTGCCAGCAGCCCGACAGGAGCCGAGCAGTACTTC.

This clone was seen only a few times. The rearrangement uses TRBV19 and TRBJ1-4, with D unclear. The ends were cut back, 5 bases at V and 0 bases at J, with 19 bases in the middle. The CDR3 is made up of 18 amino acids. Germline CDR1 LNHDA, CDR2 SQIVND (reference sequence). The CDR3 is CASSPARTALATNEKLFF. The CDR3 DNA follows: TGTGCCAGTAGTCCCGCCCGCACGGCTCTTGCAACTAATGAAAAACTGTTTTTT.